The 2 T cell receptor beta chains given below trace back to one sample, sequenced in a study of blood T cell repertoires in COVID-19. TCRdb's copy holds only in-frame clones and misses some; the assay was immunoSEQ multiplex PCR. The table has some 390,000 clones, 75% to 90% seen once; the top ten hold around 1.1%. Sequencing input: PBMCs or T cells enriched from blood (not recorded which). The receptors were gathered from a man aged 25 to 45 who had recovered from COVID-19.

The CDR3 region has the DNA TGTGCCAGCAGCAATCTAGACAGACTAGGCTACGAGCAGTACTTC. As protein: CASSNLDRLGYEQYF. The genes are TRBV7-8 and TRBJ2-7; perhaps TRBD2 as D (6 bases). This CDR3 is built from 15 residues. Trimming took 5 bases from V and 3 from J, leaving 17 bases between them. Germline CDR1 SGHVS, CDR2 FQNEAQ.

The J gene is TRBJ1-2, the V gene TRBV19; D gene ambiguous. From germline, CDR1 is LNHDA and CDR2 SQIVND (reference sequence). Trimming shortened V by 6 bases and J by 4 bases, and 15 bases separated the two germline ends. This CDR3 region has 14 residues. The CDR3 region is CASSGSISRYGYTF. The CDR3 region has the DNA TGTGCCAGTAGCGGTTCAATATCTCGCTATGGCTACACCTTC. Together with reference TRBV19 and TRBJ1-2, the CDR3 gives the full variable domain: DGGITQSPKYLFRKEGQNVTLSCEQNLNHDAMYWYRQDPGQGLRLIYYSQIVNDFQKGDIAEGYSVSREKKESFPLTVTSAQKNPTAFYLCASSGSISRYGYTFGSGTRLTVV.